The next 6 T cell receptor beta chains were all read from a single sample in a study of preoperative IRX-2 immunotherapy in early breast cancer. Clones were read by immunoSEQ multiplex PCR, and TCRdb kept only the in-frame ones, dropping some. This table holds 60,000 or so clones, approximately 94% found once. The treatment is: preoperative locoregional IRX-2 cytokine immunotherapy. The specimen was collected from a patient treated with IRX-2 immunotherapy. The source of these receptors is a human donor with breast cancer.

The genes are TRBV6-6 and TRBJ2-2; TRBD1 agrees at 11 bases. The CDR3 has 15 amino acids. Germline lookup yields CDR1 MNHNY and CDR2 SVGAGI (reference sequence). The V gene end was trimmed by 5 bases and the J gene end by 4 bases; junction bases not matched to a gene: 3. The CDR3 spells CASSQDRGLTGELFF. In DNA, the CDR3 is TGTGCCAGCAGTCAGGACAGGGGGCTCACCGGGGAGCTGTTTTTT.

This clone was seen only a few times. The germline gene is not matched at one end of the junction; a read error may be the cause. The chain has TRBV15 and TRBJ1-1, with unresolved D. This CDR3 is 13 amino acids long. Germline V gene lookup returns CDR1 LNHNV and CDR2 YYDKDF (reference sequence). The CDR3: CATSGDLNTEAFF. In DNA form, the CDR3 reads TGTGCCACCAGCGGAGACCTGAACACTGAAGCTTTCTTT.

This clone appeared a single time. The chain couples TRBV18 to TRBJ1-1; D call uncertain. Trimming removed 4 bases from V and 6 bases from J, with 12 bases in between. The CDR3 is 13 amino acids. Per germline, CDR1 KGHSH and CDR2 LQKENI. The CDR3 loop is CASSLMSEAEAFF. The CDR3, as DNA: TGTGCCAGCTCACTGATGTCGGAGGCTGAAGCTTTCTTT.

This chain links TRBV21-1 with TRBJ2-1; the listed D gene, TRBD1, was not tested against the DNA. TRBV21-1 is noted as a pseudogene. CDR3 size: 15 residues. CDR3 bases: TGTGCCAGCCCGGGTAGGCAGGGAAAGGGCTATGAGCAGTTCTTC. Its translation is CASPGRQGKGYEQFF.

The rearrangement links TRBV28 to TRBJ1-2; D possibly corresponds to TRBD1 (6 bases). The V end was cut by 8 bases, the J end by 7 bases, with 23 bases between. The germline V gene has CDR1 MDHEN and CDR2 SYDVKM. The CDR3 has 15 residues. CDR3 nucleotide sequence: TGTGCCAGCGAGTTTCAGCCGGGGGCATTAGGTGGCTACACCTTC. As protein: CASEFQPGALGGYTF.

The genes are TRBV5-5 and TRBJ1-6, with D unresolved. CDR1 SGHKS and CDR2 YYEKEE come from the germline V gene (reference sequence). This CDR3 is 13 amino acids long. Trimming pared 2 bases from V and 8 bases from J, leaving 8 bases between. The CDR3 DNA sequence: TGTGCCAGCAGCTTCGAGTTACATTCACCCCTCCACTTT. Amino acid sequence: CASSFELHSPLHF.